Below are 32 T cell receptor beta chains sequenced from a single sample in a study of T-cell reconstitution after alpha-beta-depleted transplantation in children. Unique molecular identifiers were incorporated into the prepared TCRbeta library. One entry per CDR3 protein results from TCRdb running MiXCR on the PCR reads. The top ten hold 4.5% to 6.5% of the sample, which has over 150,000 distinct CDR3 sequences, roughly 7.1% seen once. The sequencing used PBMCs, collected before TCRalphabeta/CD19-depleted stem cell transplant. The origin of the receptors is a boy younger than 10 with acute lymphoblastic leukemia, due to receive a stem cell transplant.

This clonotype came up many times. The rearrangement joins TRBV28 to TRBJ2-3; TRBD1 agrees at 11 bases. The CDR3 runs to 16 residues. Trimming removed 7 bases from V and 5 bases from J; junction bases left unmatched: 11. CDR1 and CDR2 (germline): MDHEN, SYDVKM. The CDR3 protein is CASTTWTGGYQDTQYF. CDR3 coding DNA: TGTGCCAGCACCACCTGGACAGGGGGCTACCAAGATACGCAGTATTTT.

The table lists this clonotype with many counts. The chain links TRBV3-1 to TRBJ1-4; D remains unclear. V shed 1 base and J shed 10 bases, with 10 bases lying between them. The CDR3 is 13 residues long. The germline V gene encodes CDR1 LGHDT and CDR2 YNNKEL (reference sequence). CDR3 amino acids: CASSQGGSGKLFF. Here the CDR3 DNA reads TGTGCCAGCAGCCAAGGCGGGTCGGGAAAACTGTTTTTT.

In this sample, this clonotype turned up a few times. The chain couples TRBV30 to TRBJ2-7; no reliable D call. With 3 bases removed from V and 5 bases from J, the gap between germline ends came to 8 bases. Germline V gene sequence: CDR1 GTSNPN, CDR2 SVGIG (reference sequence). This CDR3 has 11 amino acids. The CDR3: CAWSPSHEQYF. Here the CDR3 DNA reads TGTGCCTGGAGCCCGTCCCACGAGCAGTACTTC. Drawing the rest from reference TRBV30 and TRBJ2-7, the complete variable domain is SQTIHQWPATLVQPVGSPLSLECTVEGTSNPNLYWYRQAAGRGLQLLFYSVGIGQISSEVPQNLSASRPQDRQFILSSKKLLLSDSGFYLCAWSPSHEQYFGPGTRLTVT.

This clonotype occurred many times. The rearrangement uses TRBV25-1 and TRBJ2-2; tentatively, D is TRBD1 (5 bases). This CDR3 is 13 amino acids long. Trimming removed 7 bases from V and 6 bases from J, with 12 bases in between. Germline V CDR1 and CDR2: MGHDK, SYGVNS. CDR3 DNA sequence: TGTGCCAGCACCGACTCCAGGGCCGGGGAGCTGTTTTTT. Its protein is CASTDSRAGELFF.

The rearrangement uses TRBV3-1 and TRBJ2-2; the match to TRBD1 covers 7 bases. V was pared by 1 base and J by 2 bases, with 22 bases of the junction left unmatched. The CDR3 extends over 22 amino acids. The V gene's germline CDR1 is LGHDT and CDR2 YNNKEL (reference sequence). CDR3: CASSQANIPRPEQGLNTGELFF. DNA for the CDR3: TGTGCCAGCAGCCAAGCTAACATCCCGCGCCCCGAACAGGGGCTCAACACCGGGGAGCTGTTTTTT.

This clonotype has more than one count but fewer than ten. The chain has TRBV6-2 or TRBV6-3 and TRBJ1-5; unclear D gene. CDR3 length: 14 residues. Per the germline V gene, CDR1 is MNHEY and CDR2 is SVGEGT. Between the trimmed V and J ends, which lost 0 bases and 5 bases, there was a span of 8 bases. This CDR3 is CASSYSTGYQPQHF. CDR3 in DNA: TGTGCCAGCAGTTACTCGACTGGATATCAGCCCCAGCATTTT.

This clonotype was observed at least ten times. J is TRBJ1-1 and V is TRBV7-3, with D possibly matching TRBD1 (5 bases). CDR3 length equals 13 residues. Germline V lookup: CDR1 SGHTA, CDR2 FQGTGA. Trimming shortened V by 3 bases and J by 6 bases, and 11 bases separated the two germline ends. CDR3 bases: TGTGCCAGCAGCTTGCGACGGGGGGCTGAAGCTTTCTTT. Translation: CASSLRRGAEAFF. Complete variable domain (other parts from reference TRBV7-3 and TRBJ1-1): GAGVSQTPSNKVTEKGKYVELRCDPISGHTALYWYRQSLGQGPEFLIYFQGTGAADDSGLPNDRFFAVRPEGSVSTLKIQRTERGDSAVYLCASSLRRGAEAFFGQGTRLTVV.

This clonotype was observed at least ten times. The V gene is TRBV29-1, the J gene TRBJ2-3, with D possibly TRBD2 on 5 matching bases. Trimming removed 8 bases from V and 4 bases from J, with 13 bases in between. In germline, CDR1 is SQVTM, CDR2 ANQGSEA. The CDR3 is made up of 12 amino acids. The CDR3 region is CSRAGGSDTQYF. DNA for the CDR3: TGCAGCCGCGCGGGTGGGTCAGATACGCAGTATTTT.

The chain joins TRBV20-1 to TRBJ2-1, with TRBD1 as a possible D gene (6 bases). Germline CDR1 DFQATT, CDR2 SNEGSKA (reference sequence). The CDR3 totals 14 residues. V was shortened by 6 bases and J by 8 bases, with 20 bases between the two germline ends. In DNA form, the CDR3 reads TGCAGTGCCAACCAGGGGTCCGCAGTCGATGAGCAGTTCTTC. Its translation: CSANQGSAVDEQFF.

This clonotype appeared many times. The chain employs TRBV9 and TRBJ2-3; D gene ambiguous. The CDR3 loop spans 13 amino acids. Between the trimmed V and J ends, which lost 4 bases and 8 bases, there was a span of 14 bases. CDR1 is SGDLS, CDR2 YYNGEE, per germline. In DNA, the CDR3 is TGTGCCAGCAGCCCCCCAGTCCCGGGTACGCAGTATTTT. Translating it yields CASSPPVPGTQYF.

This clonotype was observed at least ten times. The chain uses TRBV20-1 and TRBJ2-4; D gene ambiguous. The CDR3 is 17 residues long. Germline V lookup: CDR1 DFQATT, CDR2 SNEGSKA (reference sequence). Trimming left V 3 bases short and J 1 base short, with 19 bases between. In DNA, the CDR3 is TGCAGTGCTAGCATGGTCCAGGCCTTGGGGGCCAAAAACATTCAGTACTTC. Translating gives CSASMVQALGAKNIQYF.

This clonotype was counted ten times or more. V usage is TRBV20-1 and J usage is TRBJ2-7; 8 bases line up with TRBD1. This CDR3 comprises 14 residues. CDR1 DFQATT and CDR2 SNEGSKA come from the germline V gene (reference sequence). V lost 6 bases, J lost 5 bases, and 12 bases stayed unmatched. CDR3 sequence (DNA): TGCAGTGCGGGATATGGACAGGGAGTGCACGAGCAGTACTTC. This encodes CSAGYGQGVHEQYF.

This clonotype was recorded many times. The V gene is TRBV13, the J gene TRBJ2-7, with TRBD2 as a possible D gene (5 bases). The CDR3 runs to 14 residues. Germline V CDR1 and CDR2: PRHDT, FYEKMQ (reference sequence). V lost 4 bases to trimming and J lost 4 bases, with 14 bases between them. The CDR3 sequence: CASSSSSSVYEQYF. DNA for the CDR3: TGTGCCAGCAGCTCCAGCAGTAGCGTGTACGAGCAGTACTTC.

This clonotype occurred once. The conserved phenylalanine or tryptophan normally closing the CDR3 is absent here, so this likely arose from a read error. The chain is built from TRBV20-1 and TRBJ2-7; 9 nucleotides match TRBD1. Germline assignment: CDR1 DFQATT and CDR2 SNEGSKA (reference sequence). The CDR3 has 16 residues. The trim removed 0 bases at V and 3 bases at J, leaving 9 bases unmatched. CDR3 DNA: TGCAGTGCTAGAGATAATGGGGGACAGGGAATCTACGAGCAGTACTGC. This translates into CSARDNGGQGIYEQYC.

V gene TRBV7-9 combines with J gene TRBJ1-1; D is possibly TRBD1 (6 bases). The V gene's germline CDR1 is SEHNR and CDR2 FQNEAQ (reference sequence). The CDR3 is 16 amino acids. Trimming stripped 5 bases from V and 8 bases from J, with 24 bases between. CDR3 sequence: CASSPTEQGRGTEAFF. In DNA, the CDR3 is TGTGCCAGCAGCCCCACCGAACAGGGAAGGGGCACCGAAGCTTTCTTT.

There are many counts of this clonotype. The V gene is TRBV20-1, the J gene TRBJ2-5; D might be TRBD1 (8 bases). Germline V gives CDR1 DFQATT, CDR2 SNEGSKA (reference sequence). The CDR3 consists of 17 residues. Trimming removed 5 bases at V and 1 base at J, with 23 bases between. This CDR3 is CSAGGDRPFNSQETQYF. DNA for the CDR3: TGCAGTGCTGGGGGGGACAGGCCTTTTAACTCCCAAGAGACCCAGTACTTC.

This chain joins TRBV12-3 or TRBV12-4 and TRBJ2-1, with TRBD2 identical over 7 bases. This CDR3 spans 17 amino acids. Unmatched junction bases numbered 15, after V lost 3 bases and J lost 7 bases. The DNA for the CDR3 is TGTGCCAGCAGTTTTTTGCCAGGACTAGTCTTATCTAATGAGCAGTTCTTC. It encodes CASSFLPGLVLSNEQFF.

This clonotype has a handful of counts. The V call is TRBV2, the J call TRBJ1-5; D is ambiguous. The CDR3 has 15 amino acids. V was trimmed by 6 bases and J by 5 bases, leaving 17 bases between them. In germline, CDR1 is SNHLY, CDR2 FYNNEI. The CDR3: CASREDRASDQPQHF. CDR3 DNA sequence: TGTGCCAGCAGGGAGGACCGTGCCTCCGATCAGCCCCAGCATTTT. The variable domain in full, completed from reference TRBV2 and TRBJ1-5, reads EPEVTQTPSHQVTQMGQEVILRCVPISNHLYFYWYRQILGQKVEFLVSFYNNEISEKSEIFDDQFSVERPDGSNFTLKIRSTKLEDSAMYFCASREDRASDQPQHFGDGTRLSIL.

This clonotype was observed at least ten times. The chain links TRBV6-1 to TRBJ2-1; 7 bases are a match to TRBD2. Losses at the gene ends were 10 bases for V and 4 bases for J; bases not matched to a gene: 10. From germline, CDR1 is MNHNS and CDR2 SASEGT. The CDR3 is made up of 14 amino acids. The CDR3 DNA is TGTGCCACCACGGGCGGGAGTCGGTACAATGAGCAGTTCTTC. Translation gives CATTGGSRYNEQFF.

The table lists this clonotype with many counts. The CDR3 region has the DNA TGCAGTGCTAGAAACCCAGCGAGTTCCTACGAGCAGTACTTC. The encoded protein is CSARNPASSYEQYF. The genes are TRBV20-1 and TRBJ2-7; D gene uncertain. The V end lost 2 bases, the J end lost 1 base, and 12 bases lay between the germline ends. This CDR3 comprises 14 residues. Per the germline V gene, CDR1 is DFQATT and CDR2 is SNEGSKA (reference sequence).

The sample holds many counts of this clonotype. This chain links TRBV12-5 with TRBJ2-5; the D is unclear. The germline V gene has CDR1 LGHNT and CDR2 FRNRAP. V was pared by 3 bases and J by 1 base, with 3 bases between. There are 12 residues in the CDR3. CDR3: CASGFGQETQYF. The DNA for the CDR3 is TGTGCTAGTGGTTTTGGCCAAGAGACCCAGTACTTC.

This clonotype showed up just a few times. J is TRBJ2-5 and V is TRBV20-1, with 10 bases aligning to TRBD2. The germline V gene encodes CDR1 DFQATT and CDR2 SNEGSKA (reference sequence). CDR3 length equals 13 residues. The V and J ends lost 0 bases and 9 bases, in that order; junction bases with no gene match: 4. The CDR3 region is CSARDLAGGPQYF. DNA of the CDR3: TGCAGTGCTAGAGATTTAGCGGGGGGCCCCCAGTACTTC.

V gene TRBV7-2 combines with J gene TRBJ2-7; D perhaps matches TRBD1 (6 bases). Trimming shortened V by 3 bases and J by 4 bases, and 16 bases separated the two germline ends. This CDR3 contains 15 residues. The germline V gene has CDR1 SGHTA and CDR2 FQGNSA. The CDR3 sequence: CASSFLSGESYEQYF. The CDR3 region has the DNA TGTGCCAGCAGCTTTTTGTCAGGGGAGTCTTACGAGCAGTACTTC.

This clonotype was found a few times. This chain connects TRBV30 to TRBJ2-1; D gene ambiguous. Germline loops: CDR1 GTSNPN, CDR2 SVGIG (reference sequence). Trimming removed 4 bases at V and 6 bases at J, with 13 bases between. The CDR3 is 13 residues long. The CDR3 DNA follows: TGTGCCTGGATCGGGCGGAGTATCAATGAGCAGTTCTTC. It codes for CAWIGRSINEQFF.

This clonotype showed up many times. The chain couples TRBV28 to TRBJ2-4; D possibly matches TRBD1 or TRBD2 (6 bases each). CDR3 length: 15 residues. Germline assignment: CDR1 MDHEN and CDR2 SYDVKM. V was pared by 7 bases and J by 8 bases, with 21 bases between. DNA for the CDR3: TGTGCCAGCAATCAACTTGACGGGGGCAGGGACATTCAGTACTTC. Translation gives CASNQLDGGRDIQYF.

In this sample, this clonotype turned up many times. This chain uses TRBV12-3 or TRBV12-4 with TRBJ2-5; 9 positions agree with TRBD1. V shed 3 bases and J 4 bases; nucleotides not matched to a gene: 3. The CDR3 is made up of 14 amino acids. CDR3 amino acids: CASSLGTGRETQYF. Written as DNA, the CDR3 is TGTGCCAGCAGTTTGGGGACAGGGCGAGAGACCCAGTACTTC.

This clonotype appeared many times. The V and J genes are TRBV28 and TRBJ1-4; D is unclear. This CDR3 is built from 14 residues. Germline assignment: CDR1 MDHEN and CDR2 SYDVKM. V was pared by 4 bases and J by 6 bases, with 12 bases between. The CDR3 is CASSSPTVDEKLFF. CDR3 DNA sequence: TGTGCCAGCAGTTCACCTACGGTGGATGAAAAACTGTTTTTT.

This chain joins TRBV28 and TRBJ1-5; D is unclear. V was pared by 2 bases and J by 3 bases, with 8 bases between. CDR1 MDHEN and CDR2 SYDVKM come from the germline V gene. The CDR3 is made up of 14 amino acids. Here the CDR3 DNA reads TGTGCCAGCAGTTTAGGGCAGGACAATCAGCCCCAGCATTTT. Encoded protein: CASSLGQDNQPQHF.

This clonotype has at least ten counts. The DNA of the CDR3 is TGTGCCAGCAGCTTGGCCACAGGAGATCAAGAGACCCAGTACTTC. It encodes CASSLATGDQETQYF. V is TRBV5-6 and J is TRBJ2-5, with D possibly being TRBD1 (5 bases). Trimming stripped 0 bases from V and 2 bases from J, with 11 bases between. CDR1 is SGHDT and CDR2 is YYEEEE in the germline V gene. CDR3 length: 15 residues.

This clonotype was detected many times. The chain employs TRBV6-2 or TRBV6-3 and TRBJ2-2, with TRBD2 matching over 7 bases. Germline CDR1 reads MNHEY; CDR2 reads SVGEGT. V shed 6 bases and J 1 base; nucleotides not matched to a gene: 8. The CDR3 is 16 residues long. The CDR3 is CASRIREVENTGELFF. CDR3 coding DNA: TGTGCCAGCAGGATACGGGAGGTTGAGAACACCGGGGAGCTGTTTTTT.

This clonotype was counted at least ten times. The rearrangement links TRBV29-1 to TRBJ1-5; a weak D match, TRBD1 (5 bases). The germline V and J ends were trimmed by 5 bases and 7 bases, with 15 bases remaining between them. This CDR3 is built from 13 residues. In germline, CDR1 is SQVTM, CDR2 ANQGSEA. The CDR3 DNA reads TGCAGCGTTTCAGAAGGGGTACGCCAGCCCCAGCATTTT. It translates to CSVSEGVRQPQHF.

This clonotype has a count of ten or more. The J gene is TRBJ2-1, the V gene TRBV12-3 or TRBV12-4, with TRBD2 matching over 11 bases. The trim removed 5 bases at V and 8 bases at J, leaving 11 bases unmatched. The CDR3 is 16 amino acids. CDR3 residues: CASSPTKLAGADEQFF. The CDR3 region has the DNA TGTGCCAGCAGTCCCACCAAACTAGCGGGGGCCGATGAGCAGTTCTTC.